These 21 T cell receptor beta chains were all obtained from the same sample, sequenced in a study of shared clonotypes between healthy human individuals. Libraries were prepared by immunoSEQ multiplex PCR; TCRdb keeps only in-frame clonotypes and omits some of them. The sample carries approximately 2,000,000 clones, 85% to 95% recorded once. Sequencing was carried out using naive CD4+ T cells from PBMCs. Subset specified: CD45RA+ positively selected. The source is a man younger than 35 in good health. Some clones in this sample may be carry-over from other donors' samples.

As DNA, the CDR3 is TGTGCCAGCAGTTCTACTAGCGGGATGGATGAGCAGTTCTTC. Translated: CASSSTSGMDEQFF. The J gene is TRBJ2-1, the V gene TRBV2; TRBD2 matches at 10 bases. Germline CDR1 is SNHLY and CDR2 is FYNNEI. Trimming removed 5 bases from V and 8 bases from J; junction bases left unmatched: 6. This CDR3 region has 14 residues.

DNA of the CDR3: TGTGCCAGCAGCCGGACAGGGATAAGGGTTCCTAATGAGCAGTTCTTC. It is translated as CASSRTGIRVPNEQFF. The J gene is TRBJ2-1, the V gene TRBV5-4, with 8 bases lining up with TRBD1. The CDR3 has 16 amino acids. V shed 4 bases, J shed 7 bases, and the junction held 13 bases outside the gene matches. The germline gives CDR1 SGHNT, CDR2 YYREEE (reference sequence).

The chain has TRBV10-1 and TRBJ2-2; TRBD1 agrees at 9 bases. CDR3 length equals 14 residues. Trimming cost V 6 bases and J 6 bases; bases outside gene matches: 5. Germline V lookup: CDR1 WNHNN, CDR2 SYGVQD (reference sequence). The CDR3 DNA is TGCGCCAGCAGAGGGACAGGGACGGCCGGGGAGCTGTTTTTT. Its protein product is CASRGTGTAGELFF.

This clone was observed once. The V gene is TRBV5-1, the J gene TRBJ2-5; tentative D call: TRBD1 (6 bases). Trimming stripped 9 bases from V and 2 bases from J, with 14 bases between. Looked up from germline, CDR1 is SGHRS and CDR2 is YFSETQ. This CDR3 spans 13 amino acids. The CDR3 nucleotides are TGCGCCACCCGCCCGGGACATCAAGAGACCCAGTACTTC. It codes for CATRPGHQETQYF.

The genes are TRBV14 and TRBJ2-7, with 10 bases fitting TRBD2. Germline V gene data show CDR1 as SGHDN and CDR2 as FVKESK. The CDR3 is 14 residues long. V shed 5 bases, J shed 3 bases, and the junction held 4 bases outside the gene matches. DNA for the CDR3: TGTGCCAGCAGCAGACTAGCGGGTAGCTACGAGCAGTACTTC. It specifies CASSRLAGSYEQYF.

V and J are TRBV21-1 and TRBJ2-1; TRBD2 is the table's D call, not checked against the DNA. TRBV21-1 is assigned pseudogene status. The CDR3 covers 15 residues. The CDR3: CASKNLADHYNEQFF. The CDR3 nucleotides read TGTGCCAGCAAGAACCTAGCGGACCATTACAATGAGCAGTTCTTC.

The chain carries TRBV7-6 and TRBJ2-1, with 11 bases aligning to TRBD1. CDR1 SGHVS and CDR2 FNYEAQ come from the germline V gene. V trimming: 2 bases; J trimming: 6 bases; junction bases outside the gene matches: 3. The CDR3 extends over 15 amino acids. The CDR3 coding sequence is TGTGCCAGCAGCTTATCGGGGACAGGGGGCAATGAGCAGTTCTTC. Protein sequence: CASSLSGTGGNEQFF.

This chain connects TRBV18 to TRBJ2-1; 12 bases are a match to TRBD2. The V and J ends lost 4 bases and 10 bases, in that order; junction bases with no gene match: 11. This CDR3 region has 16 residues. Germline-derived CDR1 and CDR2 are KGHSH and LQKENI. CDR3 coding DNA: TGTGCCAGCTCACGGACTAGCGGGATTGGGGCGGAGGAGCAGTTCTTC. Protein product: CASSRTSGIGAEEQFF.

The J gene is TRBJ2-7, the V gene TRBV19, with TRBD2 matching over 7 bases. This CDR3 region has 15 residues. Unmatched junction bases numbered 13, after V lost 9 bases and J lost 2 bases. The germline CDR1 and CDR2 sequences are LNHDA and SQIVND (reference sequence). This CDR3 reads CASTPGSSGPYEQYF. As DNA, the CDR3 is TGTGCCAGCACCCCCGGGAGTAGCGGGCCCTACGAGCAGTACTTC.

V usage is TRBV28 and J usage is TRBJ2-5, with TRBD1 identical over 8 bases. The germline V gene encodes CDR1 MDHEN and CDR2 SYDVKM. After removal of 6 bases from V and 4 bases from J, the junction contained 4 bases not matched to a gene. The CDR3 extends over 13 amino acids. CDR3 protein: CASRRGQGETQYF. The DNA of the CDR3 is TGTGCCAGCAGGAGAGGACAGGGAGAGACCCAGTACTTC.

This clone was recorded once. The chain carries TRBV6-4 and TRBJ2-3; TRBD2 matches at 9 bases. The trim removed 8 bases at V and 1 base at J, leaving 4 bases unmatched. The CDR3 contains 14 residues. The germline CDR1 and CDR2 sequences are MRHNA and SNTAGT. The DNA of the CDR3 is TGTGCCAGCTCCGAGCGGGAGGGCACAGATACGCAGTATTTT. Protein sequence: CASSEREGTDTQYF.

The chain employs TRBV11-3 and TRBJ2-3; 9 bases fit TRBD1. Trimming took 5 bases from V and 4 from J; bases not matched to a gene: 10. The CDR3 length is 16 residues. The V gene's germline CDR1 is SGHNT and CDR2 YENEEA. The CDR3 nucleotides read TGTGCCAGCAGCCCTGGGGGACAGGGCCTCCCAGATACGCAGTATTTT. It specifies CASSPGGQGLPDTQYF.

The sample holds one count of this clone. The V and J genes are TRBV11-3 and TRBJ2-3; maybe TRBD1 (6 bases). The length of the CDR3 is 14 residues. Per germline, CDR1 SGHNT and CDR2 YENEEA. V dropped 5 bases and J dropped 6 bases, with 15 bases sitting between them. CDR3 nucleotides: TGTGCCAGCAGCCGAAAGGACAGATCGGATACGCAGTATTTT. Amino acid sequence: CASSRKDRSDTQYF.

The CDR3 nucleotides are TGCGCCAGCAGCTTGGACTTAGACCGGGACAGAAATGACCCTAACTATGGCTACACCTTC. This translates into CASSLDLDRDRNDPNYGYTF. V is TRBV5-1 and J is TRBJ1-2; 7 nucleotides agree with TRBD1. The CDR3 runs 20 residues. Trimming at V came to 0 bases and at J to 0 bases, leaving 17 bases not matched to a gene. Per the germline V gene, CDR1 is SGHRS and CDR2 is YFSETQ.

The chain carries TRBV5-4 and TRBJ2-2, with TRBD2 matching over 8 bases. The germline V gene encodes CDR1 SGHNT and CDR2 YYREEE (reference sequence). The J segment lost 3 bases and the V segment lost 4 bases, leaving 8 bases of the junction unmatched. The CDR3 length is 16 residues. CDR3 bases: TGTGCCAGCAGCCCTGGGACTAGGCGGGACACCGGGGAGCTGTTTTTT. It encodes CASSPGTRRDTGELFF.

V usage is TRBV4-1 and J usage is TRBJ1-5; TRBD1 is a possible D gene (5 bases). This CDR3 is built from 16 residues. The germline CDR1 and CDR2 sequences are MGHRA and YSYEKL. Trimming stripped 5 bases from V and 3 bases from J, with 17 bases between. CDR3 DNA: TGCGCCAGCAGCGCAATTGGGGACGGGGACAATCAGCCCCAGCATTTT. Translation: CASSAIGDGDNQPQHF.

The chain couples TRBV6-5 to TRBJ1-2; weak D call: TRBD1 (6 bases). The CDR3 is 15 amino acids. Deletions cut 6 bases from V and 2 bases from J, with 16 bases between. Per the germline V gene, CDR1 is MNHEY and CDR2 is SVGAGI. The chain's CDR3 is CASSLGGQGNYGYTF. The CDR3 coding sequence is TGTGCCAGCAGCCTTGGGGGGCAGGGGAACTATGGCTACACCTTC.

The J gene is TRBJ2-7, the V gene TRBV19; D gene unclear. This CDR3 contains 13 residues. V lost 4 bases, J lost 5 bases, and 12 bases lay in between. The germline gives CDR1 LNHDA, CDR2 SQIVND (reference sequence). CDR3 protein: CASSRSPSHEQYF. The DNA for the CDR3 is TGTGCCAGTAGTAGGTCCCCTTCTCACGAGCAGTACTTC.

This sequence joins TRBV14 and TRBJ1-4; TRBD1 might be the D (6 bases). Germline V gene sequence: CDR1 SGHDN, CDR2 FVKESK. V was clipped by 0 bases and J by 4 bases, with 15 bases between them. The CDR3 is made up of 17 amino acids. This CDR3 is CASSQETSGHGNEKLFF. The CDR3 nucleotides read TGTGCCAGCAGCCAAGAAACGTCGGGACACGGTAATGAAAAACTGTTTTTT.

This clone has only one observation. This chain connects TRBV7-8 to TRBJ1-1, with no clear D. The CDR3 consists of 15 residues. V lost 2 bases and J 1 base, leaving 11 bases between the germline ends. CDR1 and CDR2 from the germline V gene are SGHVS and FQNEAQ. The CDR3 sequence is CASSLSWTANTEAFF. The CDR3 bases are TGTGCCAGCAGCTTAAGTTGGACCGCGAACACTGAAGCTTTCTTT. Full variable domain (rest looked up from reference TRBV7-8 and TRBJ1-1): GAGVSQSPRYKVAKRGQDVALRCDPISGHVSLFWYQQALGQGPEFLTYFQNEAQLDKSGLPSDRFFAERPEGSVSTLKIQRTQQEDSAVYLCASSLSWTANTEAFFGQGTRLTVV.

The gene calls are TRBV7-2 and TRBJ2-7; D is unresolved. Trimming pared 3 bases from V and 4 bases from J, leaving 4 bases between. This CDR3 spans 11 amino acids. The V gene's germline CDR1 is SGHTA and CDR2 FQGNSA. The CDR3 spells CASSFLYEQYF. In DNA, the CDR3 is TGTGCCAGCAGCTTTTTATACGAGCAGTACTTC.